The 10 T cell receptor beta chains given below trace back to one sample, sequenced in a study of CD8 T cells in ankylosing spondylitis (TCRdb year 2017). The library was made by 5' RACE. TCRdb lists the instrument as Illumina HiSeq 2500. TCRdb applied fastp at Q25 and MiXCR to the public reads, then kept only in-frame beta chains. Rows are combined by CDR3 protein, so each entry shows the most common genes and DNA. The sample has about 160,000 distinct CDR3 sequences on record, 15% to 20% of them singletons. The biggest ten clones account for roughly 8% of the sample. What was sequenced was blood, either unsorted or a sorted T cell fraction (not recorded which). These receptors originate from a male donor with ankylosing spondylitis or in good health (not recorded which).

This clonotype was detected ten times or more. This rearrangement joins TRBV12-3 or TRBV12-4 to TRBJ2-7, with 7 bases matching TRBD1. With V trimmed by 5 bases and J by 2 bases, 9 bases remained unmatched. The CDR3 loop spans 15 amino acids. Here the CDR3 reads CASSRPRDRTYEQYF. The CDR3 DNA reads TGTGCCAGCAGTAGACCTAGGGACAGAACCTACGAGCAGTACTTC.

This clonotype was recorded a few times. V usage is TRBV7-2 and J usage is TRBJ1-4; TRBD1 matches 8 bases. Trimming removed 1 base from V and 1 base from J; junction bases left unmatched: 5. The length of the CDR3 is 17 residues. Germline V gives CDR1 SGHTA, CDR2 FQGNSA. The CDR3 region is CASSLVDRALTNEKLFF. The DNA for the CDR3 is TGTGCCAGCAGCTTAGTGGACAGGGCCTTAACTAATGAAAAACTGTTTTTT.

This chain links TRBV28 with TRBJ1-5; D unresolved. Trimming stripped 2 bases from V and 3 bases from J, with 8 bases between. The CDR3 totals 14 residues. Germline values: CDR1 MDHEN, CDR2 SYDVKM. CDR3 sequence (DNA): TGTGCCAGCAGTTTACCCGAGGACAATCAGCCCCAGCATTTT. It yields the protein CASSLPEDNQPQHF.

This sequence joins TRBV20-1 and TRBJ2-6; D tentatively fits TRBD1 or TRBD2 (6 bases each). Germline values: CDR1 DFQATT, CDR2 SNEGSKA (reference sequence). This CDR3 contains 16 residues. The V gene lost 5 bases and the J gene lost 7 bases, with 21 bases spanning the gap. The CDR3 region has the DNA TGCAGTGCTCCACAAGTGGGGGGCGCTTTCGCCAACGTCCTGACTTTC. Amino acid sequence: CSAPQVGGAFANVLTF.

This chain connects TRBV7-6 to TRBJ1-4; D uncertain. Trimming took off 4 bases at V and 8 bases at J, with 17 bases between the two ends. The CDR3 totals 15 residues. CDR1 and CDR2 (germline): SGHVS, FNYEAQ. The CDR3 DNA reads as TGTGCCAGCAGCTCCGGATCAGTCGGCCAAGAAAAACTGTTTTTT. Its translation is CASSSGSVGQEKLFF.

This clonotype showed up many times. V usage is TRBV4-2 and J usage is TRBJ2-6; TRBD2 agrees at 10 bases. CDR3 length: 21 residues. Germline values: CDR1 LGHNA, CDR2 YNFKEQ. V dropped 0 bases and J dropped 4; count of bases not matched to a gene: 15. CDR3 in DNA: TGTGCCAGCAGCCAAGATCCCCCCGTCTTAGCGGGAGGTTCAGGGGCCAACGTCCTGACTTTC. It translates to CASSQDPPVLAGGSGANVLTF.

The V gene is TRBV28, the J gene TRBJ1-1; D call uncertain. Looked up from germline, CDR1 is MDHEN and CDR2 is SYDVKM. V shed 2 bases and J shed 1 base, with 14 bases lying between them. CDR3 length: 16 amino acids. The CDR3 spells CASSLDLPGKNTEAFF. In nucleotides, the CDR3 is TGTGCCAGCAGTTTAGACCTACCAGGAAAGAACACTGAAGCTTTCTTT.

The CDR3, as DNA: TGTGCCAGCAGGAGAGATGTTGAAGCTTTCTTT. Translating gives CASRRDVEAFF. The rearrangement uses TRBV7-2 and TRBJ1-1, with D unresolved. Germline lookup yields CDR1 SGHTA and CDR2 FQGNSA. This CDR3 spans 11 amino acids. V lost 6 bases, J lost 7 bases, and 9 bases lay in between. Using reference TRBV7-2 and TRBJ1-1 for the parts outside the CDR3, the full variable domain is GAGVSQSPSNKVTEKGKDVELRCDPISGHTALYWYRQSLGQGLEFLIYFQGNSAPDKSGLPSDRFSAERTGGSVSTLTIQRTQQEDSAVYLCASRRDVEAFFGQGTRLTVV.

The CDR3 protein is CASSVVSTAYGYTF. The CDR3 DNA follows: TGTGCCAGCAGCGTAGTGTCGACAGCTTATGGCTACACCTTC. The chain joins TRBV9 to TRBJ1-2, with TRBD1 as a possible D gene (5 bases). V gave up 0 bases and J gave up 5 bases, with 11 bases separating them. This CDR3 is 14 amino acids long. Germline V gene lookup returns CDR1 SGDLS and CDR2 YYNGEE.

This clonotype has a count of ten or more. This rearrangement joins TRBV20-1 to TRBJ2-7, with D tentatively TRBD2 (7 bases). V lost 6 bases and J lost 7, with 22 bases in between. Germline V gene lookup returns CDR1 DFQATT and CDR2 SNEGSKA (reference sequence). CDR3 length equals 14 residues. In DNA, the CDR3 is TGCAGTGCAATGGGGGCTAGCGGTCCCAGGGAGCAGTACTTC. It codes for CSAMGASGPREQYF.